This TCR beta chain was observed in a study of regulatory T cells in long-lasting Graves disease. Whole-study results and caveats: Whereas new patients shared some 990 public clonotypes, persistent patients shared more, at a few thousand.

As to this clonotype: What it binds is unknown.

This CDR3 region has 16 residues. V lost 7 bases and J 5 bases, leaving 20 bases between the germline ends. Per germline, CDR1 MDHEN and CDR2 SYDVKM. Relying on iRepertoire HTBI primers and Arm-PCR of CDR3 regions, the team built TCR beta libraries. TCRdb redid the calling of the multiplex PCR reads with MiXCR, one entry per CDR3 protein. The data show roughly 400,000 distinct CDR3 sequences, around 17% seen once. Time point specified: newly diagnosed GD, antithyroid drugs for less than 3 months. The TCR library was made from RNA extracted from PBMCs. The same data also went into a second study, on T cells in Graves' hyperthyroidism and ophthalmopathy. That paper adds: When the TCR CDR3 underwent first-round RT-PCR, the HTBI primer set was used. Most thyroid clonotypes expanded above 0.001 were also detected in blood.

Sequenced here: peripheral blood mononuclear cells (PBMCs), sampled at new diagnosis, from a patient treated with antithyroid drugs. The TCR comes from a woman younger than 35 with Graves disease. The rearrangement links TRBV28 to TRBJ2-2, with D perhaps matching TRBD1 or TRBD2 (7 bases each). In DNA form, the CDR3 reads TGTGCCAGCAACCAGGGGGGGCTAGTAGGGACCGGGGAGCTGTTTTTT. It yields the protein CASNQGGLVGTGELFF.